These 9 T cell receptor beta chains originate from one sample sequenced in a study of cytomegalovirus exposure and HLA in healthy donors (TCRdb year 2017). Library generation was performed with the immunoSEQ multiplex PCR assay. A mixture of 60 forward primers for TCR Vbeta segments and 13 reverse primers for TCR Jbeta segments was used in the multiplex PCR. TCRdb took over this immuneACCESS table, retaining in-frame rearrangements with V and J assigned. Such tables are incomplete; in checked studies, under half of the missing clones stem from an unresolved V gene, and the remainder is unexplained. Across this sample there are about 98,000 clones, with roughly 80% seen only once. Of the sample, approximately 16% falls within the top ten clones. Material for sequencing was PBMCs. Receptor source: a man in his sixties in good health and CMV-seropositive.

This clone was detected only once. This chain uses TRBV19 with TRBJ1-1; TRBD1 matches at 8 bases. The CDR3 consists of 15 residues. Germline trimming cut 3 bases from V and 1 base from J; bases unmatched to any gene: 4. Germline-derived CDR1 and CDR2 are LNHDA and SQIVND (reference sequence). The CDR3 sequence: CASSMTGAQNTEAFF. The DNA of the CDR3 is TGTGCCAGTAGTATGACAGGGGCCCAGAACACTGAAGCTTTCTTT.

CDR3 bases: TGTGCCAGCAGGGGGTACAGGGGTGACCAGCCCCAGCATTTT. This translates into CASRGYRGDQPQHF. The chain employs TRBV6-1 and TRBJ1-5, with 7 bases that match TRBD1. The germline V gene has CDR1 MNHNS and CDR2 SASEGT. The CDR3 runs to 14 residues. V lost 6 bases to trimming and J lost 7 bases; unmatched junction nucleotides: 9.

The CDR3 nucleotides are TGTGCCAGCAGCTTAGAAGGGGACAGGGCGACCCAGTACTTC. Encoded protein: CASSLEGDRATQYF. The chain employs TRBV7-9 and TRBJ2-5, with TRBD1 identical over 9 bases. The CDR3 consists of 14 residues. V lost 1 base, J lost 7 bases, and 4 bases stayed unmatched. Germline V lookup: CDR1 SEHNR, CDR2 FQNEAQ (reference sequence).

The V call is TRBV5-1, the J call TRBJ2-1; TRBD1 agrees at 9 bases. V was pared by 3 bases and J by 6 bases, with 4 bases of the junction left unmatched. The CDR3 contains 14 residues. Germline CDR1 and CDR2: SGHRS and YFSETQ. The CDR3 DNA sequence: TGCGCCAGCAGCTGGGGACAGGGAGGCAATGAGCAGTTCTTC. This gives the protein CASSWGQGGNEQFF. Complete variable domain (other parts from reference TRBV5-1 and TRBJ2-1): KAGVTQTPRYLIKTRGQQVTLSCSPISGHRSVSWYQQTPGQGLQFLFEYFSETQRNKGNFPGRFSGRQFSNSRSEMNVSTLELGDSALYLCASSWGQGGNEQFFGPGTRLTVL.

The V call is TRBV28, the J call TRBJ2-3, with D perhaps TRBD2 (5 bases). V was pared by 4 bases and J by 5 bases, with 7 bases between. Germline CDR1 reads MDHEN; CDR2 reads SYDVKM. This CDR3 spans 12 amino acids. The CDR3 sequence is CASSSGRDTQYF. The CDR3 DNA follows: TGTGCCAGCAGTTCGGGGAGAGATACGCAGTATTTT.

The CDR3 region is CASSPFGSGYCTDTQYF. The DNA for the CDR3 is TGCGCCAGCAGTCCTTTCGGGTCAGGGTACTGCACAGATACGCAGTATTTT. The J gene is TRBJ2-3, the V gene TRBV23-1; a possible D gene is TRBD1 (5 bases). TRBV23-1 is designated an ORF whose function remains uncertain. CDR3 length equals 17 residues. V was shortened by 4 bases and J by 1 base, with 18 bases between the two germline ends.

The chain links TRBV11-1 to TRBJ2-2; the match to TRBD2 covers 7 bases. The J segment lost 6 bases and the V segment lost 8 bases, leaving 9 bases of the junction unmatched. CDR3 length: 14 amino acids. CDR1 and CDR2 from the germline V gene are SGHAT and FQDESV (reference sequence). The DNA for the CDR3 is TGTGCCAGCCAAGGCAGGGAGGGTCCCGGGGAGCTGTTTTTT. This translates into CASQGREGPGELFF.

V usage is TRBV6-1 and J usage is TRBJ2-5; TRBD1 is a possible D gene (6 bases). Germline lookup yields CDR1 MNHNS and CDR2 SASEGT. The CDR3 has 16 amino acids. The V end lost 4 bases, the J end lost 5 bases, and 20 bases lay between the germline ends. CDR3 in amino acids: CASSAKTPQGTETQYF. The DNA for the CDR3 is TGTGCCAGCAGTGCGAAAACACCACAGGGAACGGAGACCCAGTACTTC.

This rearrangement joins TRBV2 to TRBJ2-7, with TRBD1 identical over 9 bases. The CDR3 is 13 residues long. CDR1 is SNHLY and CDR2 is FYNNEI in the germline V gene. The trim removed 6 bases at V and 4 bases at J, leaving 4 bases unmatched. CDR3 residues: CASRQGAPYEQYF. The CDR3 bases are TGTGCCAGCAGACAGGGGGCTCCTTACGAGCAGTACTTC.